Below are 27 T cell receptor beta chains sequenced from a single sample in a study of blood T cells in healthy people across ages. A second roughly 6 to 12 cycle PCR used barcoded and J-beta primers. TCRdb reprocessed the 5' RACE reads via MiXCR and lists one record per CDR3 protein. The sample consists of some 930,000 distinct CDR3 sequences, about 27% of them appearing once. The data also belong to a second study, concerning T cells of mothers and their children.

The sequencing input was blood. The origin of the receptors is a woman aged 40 to 49 in good health.

The chain couples TRBV28 to TRBJ1-2; no clear D gene. Germline values: CDR1 MDHEN, CDR2 SYDVKM. V shed 7 bases and J shed 2 bases, with 11 bases lying between them. The length of the CDR3 is 13 residues. In DNA form, the CDR3 reads TGTGCCAGCACGGCCAGTTTAAACTATGGCTACACCTTC. Encoded protein: CASTASLNYGYTF.

This clonotype appeared many times. The junction departs from the called germline gene at one end, perhaps through a read error. The chain couples TRBV20-1 to TRBJ2-1; TRBD1 or TRBD2 may be the D gene (5 bases each). CDR1 is DFQATT, CDR2 SNEGSKA, per germline (reference sequence). The CDR3 is made up of 12 amino acids. The CDR3 region is CSARELGEEQFF. CDR3 DNA sequence: TGCAGCGCTAGAGAATTGGGGGAAGAGCAGTTCTTC.

This clonotype was found once. This rearrangement joins TRBV29-1 to TRBJ2-1, with a weak D call TRBD2 (5 bases). Deletions cut 4 bases from V and 8 bases from J, with 6 bases between. In germline, CDR1 is SQVTM, CDR2 ANQGSEA. The CDR3 spans 10 residues. The CDR3: CSVAEDEQFF. DNA for the CDR3: TGCAGCGTTGCGGAGGATGAGCAGTTCTTC.

The chain carries TRBV12-3 or TRBV12-4 and TRBJ2-7; no firm D call. V lost 3 bases and J 4 bases, leaving 10 bases between the germline ends. CDR3 length: 13 amino acids. CDR3 amino acids: CASSLTEIYEQYF. The CDR3 DNA follows: TGTGCCAGCAGTTTGACCGAAATATACGAGCAGTACTTC.

There are many counts of this clonotype. The chain employs TRBV5-1 and TRBJ2-1, with 13 bases identical to TRBD2. The CDR3 has 16 amino acids. The germline CDR1 and CDR2 sequences are SGHRS and YFSETQ. Trimming took 2 bases from V and 5 from J; bases not matched to a gene: 4. The CDR3 bases are TGCGCCAGCAGCTTACTAGCGGGGGGGCCGGACAATGAGCAGTTCTTC. It translates to CASSLLAGGPDNEQFF.

This clonotype was observed a handful of times. A single base separates this from a much larger clone, so it may be a read error. The gene calls are TRBV7-6 and TRBJ1-2, with 10 positions matching TRBD1. V shed 1 base, J shed 8 bases, and the junction held 13 bases outside the gene matches. The CDR3 sequence is 17 residues long. Per the germline V gene, CDR1 is SGHVS and CDR2 is FNYEAQ. The CDR3 reads CASSLGPGTGAWNGYTF. The CDR3 DNA reads as TGTGCCAGCAGCTTAGGCCCCGGGACAGGGGCATGGAACGGCTACACCTTC.

Turning to this clonotype: This may arise from a read error, as a much more abundant clone is one base away. The chain employs TRBV10-2 and TRBJ2-7, with D possibly being TRBD1 (6 bases). The CDR3 length is 13 residues. The V end lost 2 bases, the J end lost 8 bases, and 13 bases lay between the germline ends. CDR1 and CDR2 (germline): WSHSY, SAAADI. The DNA of the CDR3 is TGCGCCAGCAGTGAGCAGGGGCTGGTCAAGCAGTACTTC. This sequence encodes CASSEQGLVKQYF.

This clonotype was detected only a few times. The chain joins TRBV7-9 to TRBJ1-6; D gene ambiguous. Trimming removed 1 base at V and 8 bases at J, with 9 bases between. Germline V gene data show CDR1 as SEHNR and CDR2 as FQNEAQ (reference sequence). The CDR3 contains 14 residues. CDR3 region: CASSLDRNYSPLHF. The CDR3 nucleotides are TGTGCCAGCAGCTTAGACAGAAACTATTCACCCCTCCACTTT.

This chain connects TRBV28 to TRBJ2-1, with a tentative D call TRBD2 (7 bases). The J call could be wrong; TRBJ2-7 is a better fit for the DNA end. The germline V gene has CDR1 MDHEN and CDR2 SYDVKM. The CDR3 length is 16 residues. CDR3 sequence reads: CASRTTAKGDYNEQYF. The CDR3 nucleotides read TGTGCCAGCAGAACCACAGCCAAGGGGGACTACAACGAGCAGTACTTC.

The chain carries TRBV27 and TRBJ2-3; possibly TRBD2 for D (5 bases). Germline V CDR1 and CDR2: MNHEY, SMNVEV (reference sequence). Trimming removed 0 bases at V and 5 bases at J, with 12 bases between. This CDR3 contains 15 residues. CDR3 residues: CASSLSGLGGDTQYF. The DNA of the CDR3 is TGTGCCAGCAGTTTATCCGGTCTAGGAGGAGATACGCAGTATTTT.

A remark on this clonotype: A read error may account for a junction end that differs from germline. The V call is TRBV28, the J call TRBJ2-7; TRBD1 matches 7 bases. The CDR3 has 14 residues. Germline values: CDR1 MDHEN, CDR2 SYDVKM. Here the CDR3 reads CASSLQDRSNEQYF. The DNA of the CDR3 is TGTGCCAGCAGTTTGCAGGACAGGTCGAACGAACAGTACTTC.

This clonotype occurred many times. The chain is built from TRBV4-1 and TRBJ2-5; D is unresolved. V gave up 0 bases and J gave up 4 bases, with 12 bases separating them. This CDR3 is built from 15 residues. Germline V lookup: CDR1 MGHRA, CDR2 YSYEKL. The CDR3 sequence: CASSQDGFLGETQYF. The CDR3, as DNA: TGCGCCAGCAGCCAAGACGGGTTCCTAGGAGAGACCCAGTACTTC.

In the case of this clonotype: Given a much more abundant clone one base away, this may be a read error. The chain employs TRBV27 and TRBJ1-1; 10 bases are a match to TRBD1. In germline, CDR1 is MNHEY, CDR2 SMNVEV (reference sequence). CDR3 length: 14 amino acids. The CDR3 is CASHRTGGYTETFF. CDR3 sequence (DNA): TGTGCCAGCCATCGGACAGGGGGATACACTGAAACTTTCTTT.

CDR3 region: CASSVGQGSAEQYF. CDR3 sequence (DNA): TGCGCCAGCAGCGTCGGACAGGGGAGCGCCGAGCAGTACTTC. This rearrangement joins TRBV5-1 to TRBJ2-7; 9 bases align to TRBD1. With 4 bases clipped from V and 6 bases from J, the junction kept 8 bases outside the gene matches. The CDR3 extends over 14 amino acids. Germline CDR1 and CDR2: SGHRS and YFSETQ.

The chain uses TRBV7-9 and TRBJ2-5; D is perhaps TRBD1 or TRBD2 (5 bases each). CDR1 SEHNR and CDR2 FQNEAQ come from the germline V gene (reference sequence). The CDR3 spans 14 residues. V lost 1 base, J lost 4 bases, and 10 bases lay in between. CDR3 loop: CASSLVGTRETQYF. The CDR3, as DNA: TGTGCCAGCAGCTTAGTGGGGACCCGAGAGACCCAGTACTTC.

Details on this clonotype: A much larger clonotype is one base distant, so this may be a read error. This rearrangement joins TRBV9 to TRBJ2-1, with 9 bases identical to TRBD2. Germline V gene data show CDR1 as SGDLS and CDR2 as YYNGEE. There are 16 residues in the CDR3. Trimming took 0 bases from V and 8 from J; bases not matched to a gene: 9. CDR3 DNA sequence: TGTGCCAGCAGCGTAGCGGGCGGGGGGGCCAGGGATGAGCAGTTCTTC. Translation gives CASSVAGGGARDEQFF. Full variable domain (missing parts from reference TRBV9 and TRBJ2-1): DSGVTQTPKHLITATGQRVTLRCSPRSGDLSVYWYQQSLDQGLQFLIQYYNGEERAKGNILERFSAQQFPDLHSELNLSSLELGDSALYFCASSVAGGGARDEQFFGPGTRLTVL.

Many counts were recorded for this clonotype. J is TRBJ2-7 and V is TRBV12-3 or TRBV12-4; 10 bases are a match to TRBD1. Losses at the gene ends were 2 bases for V and 7 bases for J; bases not matched to a gene: 11. The CDR3 is 16 amino acids. In DNA, the CDR3 is TGTGCCAGCAGTTTACGTTCCGGGACAGGGGCTCAAGAGCAGTACTTC. It encodes CASSLRSGTGAQEQYF.

CDR3 residues: CASSELGTQYF. In DNA form, the CDR3 reads TGTGCCAGCAGTGAATTGGGGACCCAGTACTTC. The gene calls are TRBV25-1 and TRBJ2-5, with no clear D. CDR3 length: 11 amino acids. The V and J ends lost 1 base and 7 bases respectively, with 4 bases between them. Per the germline V gene, CDR1 is MGHDK and CDR2 is SYGVNS.

This clonotype was counted many times. The chain employs TRBV7-2 and TRBJ1-1; D ambiguous. V lost 5 bases, J lost 8 bases, and 12 bases lay in between. CDR3 length: 12 residues. Germline CDR1 reads SGHTA; CDR2 reads FQGNSA. In nucleotides, the CDR3 is TGTGCCAGCAGCCCCGGGGTCCTGGAAGCTTTCTTT. It translates to CASSPGVLEAFF.

The chain links TRBV7-2 to TRBJ2-1; D is possibly TRBD1 or TRBD2 (5 bases each). The V end lost 3 bases, the J end lost 0 bases, and 9 bases lay between the germline ends. This CDR3 has 15 amino acids. Germline CDR1 reads SGHTA; CDR2 reads FQGNSA. The CDR3 is CASSFSGSSYNEQFF. CDR3 nucleotide sequence: TGTGCCAGCAGCTTCTCAGGGAGCTCCTACAATGAGCAGTTCTTC.

This clonotype appeared a few times. One base away lies a much larger clone, so this may be a sequencing read error. The chain uses TRBV7-3 and TRBJ2-5; 11 bases map to TRBD1. The CDR3 runs 16 residues. J was trimmed by 5 bases and V by 1 base; bases with no gene match: 6. The germline V gene encodes CDR1 SGHTA and CDR2 FQGTGA. The chain's CDR3 is CASSLIGQGAWETQYF. CDR3 in DNA: TGTGCCAGCAGCTTAATTGGACAGGGGGCTTGGGAGACCCAGTACTTC.

This clonotype has only a few counts. The junction and the germline gene differ at one end; a read error may be behind it. The gene calls are TRBV28 and TRBJ2-2; tentatively, D is TRBD2 (5 bases). Germline loops: CDR1 MDHEN, CDR2 SYDVKM. The CDR3 runs to 14 residues. This CDR3 is CASSASRNTGEPFF. The CDR3 region has the DNA TGTGCCAGCAGTGCCTCCAGGAACACCGGGGAGCCGTTTTTT.

Concerning this clonotype itself: Since a much larger clone is just one base distant, this may be a read error. The rearrangement links TRBV29-1 to TRBJ2-4; TRBD2 matches 12 bases. With V trimmed by 2 bases and J by 13 bases, 6 bases remained unmatched. This CDR3 has 13 amino acids. CDR1 and CDR2 (germline): SQVTM, ANQGSEA. The CDR3 coding sequence is TGCAGCGTTGAACCTAGCGGGGGGGCCAGGCAGTACTTC. Its translation: CSVEPSGGARQYF.

As to this clonotype: A much larger clonotype is one base distant, so this may be a read error. The chain couples TRBV6-5 to TRBJ2-7; TRBD1 is a possible D gene (6 bases). V lost 6 bases to trimming and J lost 5 bases, with 14 bases between them. The CDR3 contains 13 residues. Germline V CDR1 and CDR2: MNHEY, SVGAGI. DNA of the CDR3: TGTGCCAGCAGCAGGGGAGCAGGCAACGAGCAGTACTTC. The encoded protein is CASSRGAGNEQYF.

This clonotype was detected many times. The chain has TRBV6-5 and TRBJ1-2; tentatively, D is TRBD1 (6 bases). CDR1 MNHEY and CDR2 SVGAGI come from the germline V gene. The CDR3 loop spans 14 amino acids. Trimming took off 7 bases at V and 5 bases at J, with 17 bases between the two ends. CDR3 nucleotides: TGTGCCAGCACTTCACAGGGAGGAGCATATGGCTACACCTTC. Protein: CASTSQGGAYGYTF.

This clonotype came up a few times. This sequence joins TRBV15 and TRBJ1-2, with 7 nucleotides matching TRBD1. CDR3 length equals 13 residues. Germline V CDR1 and CDR2: LNHNV, YYDKDF (reference sequence). Trimming at V came to 0 bases and at J to 8 bases, leaving 3 bases not matched to a gene. The CDR3: CATSRDVGGGYTF. The DNA of the CDR3 is TGTGCCACCAGCAGAGATGTAGGGGGCGGCTACACCTTC.

As for this clonotype: A read error is possible here, since a much larger clone lies one base away. The rearrangement uses TRBV5-1 and TRBJ1-2, with a weak D call TRBD1 (5 bases). CDR1 SGHRS and CDR2 YFSETQ come from the germline V gene. The CDR3 consists of 14 residues. In DNA form, the CDR3 reads TGCGCCGGCAGCTTGGATGCAGGGCGTGGTGGCTACACCTTC. It codes for CAGSLDAGRGGYTF. The full variable domain, completed using reference TRBV5-1 and TRBJ1-2, is KAGVTQTPRYLIKTRGQQVTLSCSPISGHRSVSWYQQTPGQGLQFLFEYFSETQRNKGNFPGRFSGRQFSNSRSEMNVSTLELGDSALYLCAGSLDAGRGGYTFGSGTRLTVV.